This TCR beta chain appears in the sequencing data of a study of cytomegalovirus exposure and HLA in healthy donors listed by TCRdb under 2017. As for the study more broadly: An earlier analysis of roughly 500 of the donors reported about 280 Gb of sequence data and 95 million to 130 million unique TCR beta sequences obtained from about 179 million T cells. An early release that covered several hundred HLA-typed donors contained about 290 gigabases of sequencing data and some 87 million unique TCR sequences. The genetic ancestry cluster associated with self-reported Caucasian donors included over 65% of the 398 genotyped donors. The study aimed to test whether signatures of past pathogen exposure could be identified by cataloging public T cell receptors. The study used immunosequencing to profile the T cell repertoires of around 600 subjects and linked those repertoires to cytomegalovirus serostatus. A separate validation cohort of 100 to 150 different subjects was used in addition to the 666-subject first cohort. To predict cytomegalovirus infection status, the study combined high-throughput TCR immunosequencing, statistical association of individual TCRs with disease status, and machine learning. A later analysis re-analyzed previously published TCR beta repertoires from roughly 630 donors and added high-resolution HLA genotyping to study TCR occurrence patterns. Rather than drawing on any new phenotypic data, the later analysis identified candidate immune exposures from TCR beta sequences and the way those sequences occurred across donors. To decide whether each TCR beta V gene segment behaved as functional or pseudogenic, an earlier analysis of some 580 of the donors relied on high-throughput TCR beta sequencing. Donor age, sex, ethnicity and CMV serostatus were collected together with the repertoire data. Genome-wide SNP genotypes for about 60% of the roughly 700 donors were used in a later genetic analysis, which treated that subset as a discovery cohort. All discovery cohort repertoires had been generated on a single sequencing platform. Both class I and class II loci were covered by HLA typing, at four-digit resolution. The number of donors typed differed by locus, with roughly 629-640 for A, B, C, DRB1 and DQB1, roughly 520 for DQA1, about 610 for DPA1, and roughly 450 for DPB1. Five DR-DQ haplotypes were handled as single units for association and clustering because linkage in the cohort was strong. Across approximately 400 genotyped donors of the cohort, an average of about 240,000 unique TCR beta nucleotide sequences per donor were sequenced, and roughly 17% of those sequences were non-productive. Overall study outcomes, separate from this receptor: This cohort had only TCR beta chains sequenced, and the lack of alpha or paired-chain data limited which features could be detected. According to a later analysis, TCR association rates differed among HLA loci, with DRB1 alleles showing the most associated TCRs and HLA-C alleles showing the fewest. An association between a missense DCLRE1C variant and V-gene and J-gene trimming of TCR beta chains was found in a later genetic analysis and replicated in an independent cohort. The presence/absence analyses assumed that sequencing depth was roughly uniform across donors, and that assumption may not be true. A later analysis found that most CMV-associated TCR beta chains appeared HLA-restricted, with HLA associations seemingly driven largely by CMV exposure. A total of around 150 TCR beta chains were listed by the study as associated with cytomegalovirus. The authors suggested that the approach could potentially be generalized to other disease states and immunological phenotypes. Assigning TCR associations to individual alleles was difficult when HLA alleles, especially DR and DQ, strongly co-occurred. Correlated functional status among segregating V segments might reflect linkage disequilibrium, but an unknown experimental factor could not be ruled out. An earlier analysis of around 500 of the donors showed that most TCR beta V segments appeared in productive rearrangements either about 87% or about 30% of the time, which broadly matched IMGT annotations. In vitro tests confirmed that three of the cytomegalovirus-associated TCR beta chains recognize cytomegalovirus antigens. According to a later analysis, parvovirus B19, influenza, CMV and Epstein-Barr virus appeared linked to several top co-occurrence clusters. A further reported finding was that TCR beta sequences accurately predicted the HLA-A and HLA-B alleles for most subjects in the first cohort. Because counts were too low, roughly 16 rarely observed V segments, including chromosome 9 orphons, were left out of the earlier analysis of 500 to 750 of the donors. Because HLA typing was unavailable for some donors at each locus, only the typed subset was used in association tests. A group of highly shared sequence variants was considered likely to be a technical artifact of the sequencing pipeline. Compared with the roughly 670-donor mean, donors in an Asian-associated ancestry cluster had fewer N-insertions in productive TCRs, according to a later genetic analysis. In a later analysis, about 16,000 TCR beta sequences were associated with specific HLA alleles at a false discovery rate of 0.05. CMV serostatus was the only immune exposure information available for the cohort. In both the original and validation cohorts, the classifier was reported to diagnose cytomegalovirus status with high specificity and sensitivity. Across donors, most TCR sequences were observed very rarely, whereas some public TCRs were present in many individuals. In a later analysis, HLA-associated TCR beta chains were found to be more clonally expanded and to have lower generation probabilities than equally common non-associated chains.

Worth noting for this clone: Its target antigen remains unknown.

The cohort comprised hundreds of healthy bone marrow donors. All cohort members were sampled while nominally healthy, although unrecorded immune exposures were likely present. The donor tested CMV seronegative, placing the donor among the 352 seronegative members of the cohort. Every donor gave a peripheral blood sample, and the peripheral blood mononuclear cells from that sample were used for TCR beta sequencing. The Qiagen DNeasy Blood Extraction Kit was used to extract genomic DNA from the blood cell samples. Preparation of the library involved the immunoSEQ multiplex PCR assay. For the multiplex PCR, a mixture combining 60 forward primers for TCR Vbeta segments and 13 reverse primers for TCR Jbeta segments was used. The CDR3 region of rearranged TCR beta genes was amplified from genomic DNA by a multiplex PCR assay. The amplified TCR beta libraries were sequenced on the Illumina HiSeq System as 87-base-pair reads. On the authors' methods: A later analysis counted about 76 million unique TCR beta chains across the 666 repertoires, and approximately 11 million of these chains were shared by at least two donors. To remove PCR and sequencing errors, raw reads were error-corrected and collapsed into unique sequences using a nearest-neighbor algorithm that merged closely related sequences. To assign V, D and J gene segments, CDR3 sequences were aligned to IMGT reference sequences. For a sequence to be retained, at least a six-nucleotide match to both a V gene segment and a J gene segment was required. Rearrangements were called productive when the CDR3 lacked stop codons and stayed in frame with V and J; all others were non-productive. CDR3 was defined by IMGT convention, running from the second conserved V-encoded cysteine to the conserved J-encoded phenylalanine. The earlier analysis of roughly 590 of the donors excluded any sequence lacking an unambiguous match to a single V gene segment. An earlier analysis of 500 to 700 of the donors classified V segments as functional when productive rearrangements were above 56.7% and as segregating when the standard deviation between donors was above 5%. A statistical classification framework was built to diagnose cytomegalovirus status from the catalog of TCR beta chain sequences. A later analysis assigned V and J genes by comparing TCR nucleotide sequences with IMGT/GENE-DB human TR gene sequences. Using the TCRdist pipeline, a later analysis assigned CDR3 sequences along with most-parsimonious VDJ recombination scenarios. In a later analysis, each TCR beta chain was defined by its CDR3 amino acid sequence together with its V-gene family, and reads lacking a unique V-gene family were excluded. To address suspected cross-contamination and a sequencing artifact, a later analysis removed around 590 highly shared, low-generation-probability nucleotide sequences. For each public chain, a later analysis derived a clonal expansion index from normalized ranks of inferred template counts within each repertoire. In a later analysis, generation probabilities were computed with a VDJ recombination model fitted to out-of-frame rearrangements, and the resulting probabilities were checked against IGoR. In a later analysis, TCR-TCR, TCR-HLA and TCR-CMV co-occurrence was scored with hypergeometric tests, and a repertoire-size bias correction was applied to TCR pairs. To estimate false discovery rates, a later analysis permuted the HLA or CMV assignments 20 times. In a later analysis, co-occurring TCRs were grouped using DBSCAN, with TCRdist sequence similarity added in when clustering inside HLA-allele-positive subsets. For co-occurrence clustering, repertoires with fewer than 30,000 or more than 120,000 public chains were excluded, along with roughly five repertoires with anomalous nucleotide sharing. Entries here come from immuneACCESS through TCRdb and include only in-frame sequences with V and J called. Some clones fail to appear in such tables; in the studies checked, an unresolved V gene covers under half of the shortfall, and the cause of the remainder is unknown. V and J calls and clone size are given by that table; D and trimming were obtained from the DNA. The sample's table covers about 140,000 clones. Of the sample, roughly 3% falls within the top ten clones.

The TCR comes from a man aged 35-49 years in good health and CMV-seronegative. The source material was PBMCs.

The CDR3 region reads CASSAQLSGTGGLYEQYF. The DNA reads TGTGCCAGCAGTGCACAACTGTCCGGGACAGGGGGGTTATACGAGCAGTACTTC. In this chain, TRBV6-1 is recombined with TRBJ2-7; TRBD1 aligns with 11 central bases. Germline trimming amounts to 4 bases on V and 4 bases on J, with 15 as the count of junction bases outside the gene matches. According to the germline V gene, CDR1 reads MNHNS and CDR2 reads SASEGT. The CDR3 has 18 amino acids, counting the end cysteine and phenylalanine. The only DNA kept is the CDR3, 54 bases in frame from the first base.